Following are 23 T cell receptor beta chains from one sample sequenced in a study of beta chain features in type 1 diabetes. The isolated RNA, all of it, was reverse transcribed, so expressed TCRB transcripts were what got sequenced. Method: immunoSEQ multiplex PCR; TCRdb's copy keeps in-frame clones and lacks some. Here the sample spans around 310,000 clones, approximately 9.9% being singletons. What was sequenced was naive CD4+ T cells from blood. These receptors all come from a woman aged 30 to 39 in good health.

This clone was observed a handful of times. V is TRBV7-2 and J is TRBJ2-5; D is unresolved. Trimming shortened V by 5 bases and J by 5 bases, and 12 bases separated the two germline ends. CDR1 is SGHTA and CDR2 is FQGNSA in the germline V gene. The CDR3 spans 13 residues. CDR3 bases: TGTGCCAGCAGCCCCCGAGGCCGGGAGACCCAGTACTTC. It codes for CASSPRGRETQYF.

This clone has only a few counts. V usage is TRBV6-5 and J usage is TRBJ1-5; D may be TRBD1 (5 bases). V gave up 5 bases and J gave up 0 bases, with 11 bases separating them. This CDR3 comprises 15 residues. Per the germline V gene, CDR1 is MNHEY and CDR2 is SVGAGI. The CDR3 is CASSTTGFSNQPQHF. The DNA for the CDR3 is TGTGCCAGCAGTACAACAGGTTTTAGCAATCAGCCCCAGCATTTT.

This rearrangement joins TRBV5-1 to TRBJ2-5; TRBD2 might be the D (5 bases). Trimming took off 1 base at V and 0 bases at J, with 7 bases between the two ends. Per the germline V gene, CDR1 is SGHRS and CDR2 is YFSETQ. This CDR3 is built from 14 residues. Here the CDR3 DNA reads TGCGCCAGCAGCTTGACGGACTACCAAGAGACCCAGTACTTC. Protein product: CASSLTDYQETQYF.

This clone has more than one count but fewer than ten. The chain uses TRBV29-1 and TRBJ1-2; 7 bases align to TRBD1. J was trimmed by 4 bases and V by 7 bases; bases with no gene match: 9. This CDR3 region has 13 residues. In germline, CDR1 is SQVTM, CDR2 ANQGSEA. CDR3 nucleotide sequence: TGCAGCGGGACTTGGGACAGCCTCTATGGCTACACCTTC. Translated, it gives CSGTWDSLYGYTF.

This chain joins TRBV27 and TRBJ1-5; D is perhaps TRBD1 (6 bases). V was shortened by 8 bases and J by 3 bases, with 17 bases between the two germline ends. This CDR3 region has 15 residues. Germline V gene data show CDR1 as MNHEY and CDR2 as SMNVEV (reference sequence). The CDR3 spells CASQAGDTNNQPQHF. Here the CDR3 DNA reads TGTGCCAGCCAAGCAGGGGATACAAACAATCAGCCCCAGCATTTT.

This clone was seen only a few times. The rearrangement joins TRBV25-1 to TRBJ2-7, with a tentative D call TRBD2 (5 bases). Trimming removed 8 bases from V and 2 bases from J, with 16 bases in between. CDR1 is MGHDK and CDR2 is SYGVNS in the germline V gene. This CDR3 contains 14 residues. The CDR3 loop is CASQWTLQAYEQYF. The CDR3 nucleotides are TGTGCCAGCCAGTGGACTCTCCAGGCCTACGAGCAGTACTTC.

This clone was picked up a small number of times. The rearrangement links TRBV18 to TRBJ1-2, with 7 bases that match TRBD1. The CDR3 has 15 residues. V lost 2 bases to trimming and J lost 4 bases; unmatched junction nucleotides: 7. Germline V gene sequence: CDR1 KGHSH, CDR2 LQKENI. CDR3 residues: CASSPDPGQSYGYTF. CDR3 nucleotide sequence: TGTGCCAGCTCACCAGACCCGGGACAGTCCTATGGCTACACCTTC.

This clone was counted a few times. CDR3 region: CASSQEAGLFSGNTIYF. The CDR3 bases are TGCGCCAGCAGCCAAGAAGCGGGACTCTTCTCTGGAAACACCATATATTTT. The chain carries TRBV4-3 and TRBJ1-3; weak D call: TRBD1 (5 bases). This CDR3 has 17 amino acids. Germline-derived CDR1 and CDR2 are LGHNA and YSLEER. V lost 0 bases and J 0 bases, leaving 12 bases between the germline ends.

The rearrangement links TRBV7-9 to TRBJ2-2, with 9 positions matching TRBD1. From germline, CDR1 is SEHNR and CDR2 FQNEAQ (reference sequence). The CDR3 loop spans 14 amino acids. Trimming took 4 bases from V and 8 from J; bases not matched to a gene: 5. In DNA, the CDR3 is TGTGCCAGCAGCTCCCGACAGGGGGAAGGGGAGCTGTTTTTT. Protein sequence: CASSSRQGEGELFF.

This clone turned up a few times. The chain employs TRBV25-1 and TRBJ1-5; TRBD1 matches at 10 bases. The CDR3 spans 14 residues. The J segment lost 7 bases and the V segment lost 4 bases, leaving 4 bases of the junction unmatched. In germline, CDR1 is MGHDK, CDR2 SYGVNS. CDR3: CASSGTGGKQPQHF. The DNA for the CDR3 is TGTGCCAGCAGTGGGACAGGGGGGAAGCAGCCCCAGCATTTT.

The chain links TRBV2 to TRBJ2-2, with TRBD2 matching over 11 bases. This CDR3 spans 17 amino acids. Germline CDR1 and CDR2: SNHLY and FYNNEI. The V gene end was trimmed by 9 bases and the J gene end by 0 bases; junction bases not matched to a gene: 9. CDR3 loop: CARRGGTSGSNTGELFF. The CDR3, as DNA: TGTGCCAGGAGAGGCGGGACTAGCGGCTCGAACACCGGGGAGCTGTTTTTT.

CDR3 nucleotides: TGTGCCAGCAGCGTAGAGATAGTTCCCGATACGCAGTATTTT. It codes for CASSVEIVPDTQYF. The V and J genes are TRBV9 and TRBJ2-3; D call uncertain. Trimming took off 0 bases at V and 6 bases at J, with 11 bases between the two ends. Germline V gene data show CDR1 as SGDLS and CDR2 as YYNGEE. This CDR3 is built from 14 residues.

This clone was seen a few times. This chain uses TRBV7-2 with TRBJ2-5, with D possibly being TRBD1 (5 bases). This CDR3 has 13 amino acids. Trimming pared 6 bases from V and 2 bases from J, leaving 10 bases between. The germline V gene has CDR1 SGHTA and CDR2 FQGNSA. The CDR3 DNA follows: TGTGCCAGCAGTTCAACAGGACAAGAGACCCAGTACTTC. Translated: CASSSTGQETQYF.

The rearrangement uses TRBV19 and TRBJ1-3; TRBD1 is a possible D gene (6 bases). CDR1 and CDR2 (germline): LNHDA, SQIVND (reference sequence). CDR3 length equals 14 residues. Trimming stripped 5 bases from V and 4 bases from J, with 12 bases between. The CDR3 DNA reads as TGTGCCAGTAGTCCTCAGGGGACCGGAAACACCATATATTTT. Translation: CASSPQGTGNTIYF.

The rearrangement links TRBV30 to TRBJ2-5, with D possibly TRBD1 on 5 matching bases. The J call is uncertain, as TRBJ2-7 better fits the DNA end. This CDR3 comprises 12 residues. The germline V gene has CDR1 GTSNPN and CDR2 SVGIG (reference sequence). The CDR3, as DNA: TGTGCCTGGAGTCCAGGGATTCCCGAGCAGTACTTC. Translation: CAWSPGIPEQYF.

This clone was detected a few times. The rearrangement links TRBV29-1 to TRBJ2-1, with D possibly matching TRBD2 (7 bases). The CDR3 is made up of 16 amino acids. CDR1 is SQVTM, CDR2 ANQGSEA, per germline. The germline V and J ends were trimmed by 3 bases and 4 bases, with 19 bases remaining between them. The CDR3 here is CSVEGGTQGSYNEQFF. The CDR3 bases are TGCAGCGTTGAGGGGGGGACACAGGGAAGTTACAATGAGCAGTTCTTC.

This clone has only a few counts. V gene TRBV7-9 combines with J gene TRBJ1-5, with TRBD1 identical over 8 bases. CDR3 length: 18 amino acids. CDR1 is SEHNR and CDR2 is FQNEAQ in the germline V gene (reference sequence). The V segment lost 4 bases and the J segment 1 base; nucleotides outside the gene matches: 12. The CDR3 sequence is CASSSSGTGGGSNQPQHF. CDR3 nucleotide sequence: TGTGCCAGCAGCTCATCTGGGACAGGAGGAGGGAGCAATCAGCCCCAGCATTTT.

This clone was recorded a few times. V gene TRBV7-9 combines with J gene TRBJ2-7, with TRBD2 matching 8 bases. The CDR3 extends over 15 amino acids. In germline, CDR1 is SEHNR, CDR2 FQNEAQ (reference sequence). The V and J ends lost 5 bases and 0 bases, in that order; junction bases with no gene match: 6. The CDR3 DNA reads as TGTGCCAGCAGCGGTAATAGCGGGAACTCCTACGAGCAGTACTTC. This gives the protein CASSGNSGNSYEQYF. Combining the CDR3 with reference TRBV7-9 and TRBJ2-7 gives the whole variable domain DTGVSQNPRHKITKRGQNVTFRCDPISEHNRLYWYRQTLGQGPEFLTYFQNEAQLEKSRLLSDRFSAERPKGSFSTLEIQRTEQGDSAMYLCASSGNSGNSYEQYFGPGTRLTVT.

The chain combines TRBV19 with TRBJ2-7, with TRBD2 identical over 12 bases. V shed 6 bases and J 3 bases; nucleotides not matched to a gene: 6. Germline CDR1 reads LNHDA; CDR2 reads SQIVND (reference sequence). CDR3 size: 15 residues. The CDR3 DNA reads as TGTGCCAGTAGCTCCCTAGCGGGAGGGATCTACGAGCAGTACTTC. Residues: CASSSLAGGIYEQYF.

This clone was seen only a few times. In the same sample, other DNA sequences code for this CDR3. The chain links TRBV30 to TRBJ1-1; D not resolved. V shed 3 bases and J shed 4 bases, with 6 bases lying between them. Germline CDR1 reads GTSNPN; CDR2 reads SVGIG (reference sequence). The CDR3 runs 11 residues. The CDR3 nucleotides read TGTGCCTGGAGCCGGGGCACTGAAGCTTTCTTT. It yields the protein CAWSRGTEAFF. Based on the CDR3 plus reference TRBV30 and TRBJ1-1, the full variable domain is SQTIHQWPATLVQPVGSPLSLECTVEGTSNPNLYWYRQAAGRGLQLLFYSVGIGQISSEVPQNLSASRPQDRQFILSSKKLLLSDSGFYLCAWSRGTEAFFGQGTRLTVV.

In nucleotides, the CDR3 is TGTGCCAGCAGTTCCGACACTGGAGAGACCCAGTACTTC. This translates into CASSSDTGETQYF. The chain joins TRBV27 to TRBJ2-5; D unclear. Germline lookup yields CDR1 MNHEY and CDR2 SMNVEV (reference sequence). This CDR3 region has 13 residues. Between the trimmed V and J ends, which lost 4 bases and 4 bases, there was a span of 10 bases.

The chain uses TRBV5-1 and TRBJ2-7, with 11 nucleotides matching TRBD1. Germline trimming cut 4 bases from V and 6 bases from J; bases unmatched to any gene: 9. Germline lookup yields CDR1 SGHRS and CDR2 YFSETQ. The CDR3 sequence is 15 residues long. CDR3 sequence (DNA): TGCGCCAGCAGCCCGGTCGGGACAGGGGGTTCCGAGCAGTACTTC. It encodes CASSPVGTGGSEQYF. The full variable domain, its missing parts supplied by reference TRBV5-1 and TRBJ2-7, is KAGVTQTPRYLIKTRGQQVTLSCSPISGHRSVSWYQQTPGQGLQFLFEYFSETQRNKGNFPGRFSGRQFSNSRSEMNVSTLELGDSALYLCASSPVGTGGSEQYFGPGTRLTVT.

This clone was seen a handful of times. The J gene is TRBJ2-1, the V gene TRBV7-2; D call uncertain. The CDR3 loop spans 13 amino acids. V lost 1 base and J lost 4, with 5 bases in between. Germline-derived CDR1 and CDR2 are SGHTA and FQGNSA. In nucleotides, the CDR3 is TGTGCCAGCAGCTTAGGGCATTACAATGAGCAGTTCTTC. Its translation is CASSLGHYNEQFF.